One sample yielded the 27 T cell receptor beta chains listed below, sequenced in a study of technical replicates of blood from a handful of donors. Sequenced by immunoSEQ multiplex PCR; TCRdb stores in-frame clones only, minus some. Among about 88,000 clones listed, 85% to 95% were seen once. Sequences were obtained from T cells isolated from PBMCs. These receptors were obtained from a human donor in good health.

The chain uses TRBV2 and TRBJ2-1; weak D call: TRBD2 (5 bases). Germline values: CDR1 SNHLY, CDR2 FYNNEI. V lost 7 bases, J lost 0 bases, and 13 bases lay in between. This CDR3 has 15 amino acids. CDR3: CASTEAYSSYNEQFF. Written as DNA, the CDR3 is TGTGCCAGCACGGAGGCTTATAGCTCCTACAATGAGCAGTTCTTC.

The rearrangement links TRBV27 to TRBJ1-5, with TRBD1 as a possible D gene (6 bases). This CDR3 spans 14 amino acids. CDR1 and CDR2 (germline): MNHEY, SMNVEV (reference sequence). The V gene lost 6 bases and the J gene lost 4 bases, with 13 bases spanning the gap. CDR3 in DNA: TGTGCCAGCAGAAATACAGGGACGAATCAGCCCCAGCATTTT. It is translated as CASRNTGTNQPQHF.

The chain combines TRBV6-5 with TRBJ1-2, with 10 bases lining up with TRBD1. This CDR3 spans 15 amino acids. Germline CDR1 and CDR2: MNHEY and SVGAGI. The V segment lost 0 bases and the J segment 4 bases; nucleotides outside the gene matches: 2. CDR3 sequence reads: CASSYSTGGPYGYTF. CDR3 DNA: TGTGCCAGCAGTTACTCGACAGGGGGCCCCTATGGCTACACCTTC.

DNA of the CDR3: TGTGCCAGCAGCTTAGGGACAGGGGATACGCTCTGGGAAAAACTGTTTTTT. Its protein is CASSLGTGDTLWEKLFF. The chain uses TRBV7-9 and TRBJ1-4; 9 bases map to TRBD1. The V segment lost 1 base and the J segment 8 bases; nucleotides outside the gene matches: 11. Germline V lookup: CDR1 SEHNR, CDR2 FQNEAQ (reference sequence). The CDR3 length is 17 residues.

Details on this clone: No DNA is shown, since the ends of the CDR3 on it are uncertain; the CDR3 is the one TCRdb lists. The chain combines TRBV2 with TRBJ1-4. Ends included, the CDR3 has 13 residues. CDR1 and CDR2 from the germline V gene are SNHLY and FYNNEI. The CDR3 reads CASLRAGGEKLFF.

This sequence joins TRBV28 and TRBJ2-7; 10 nucleotides line up with TRBD1. V shed 6 bases, J shed 3 bases, and the junction held 5 bases outside the gene matches. CDR1 is MDHEN, CDR2 SYDVKM, per germline. The CDR3 spans 14 residues. The CDR3 nucleotides read TGTGCCAGCAGGTTCCGGGACAGGGGCTACGAGCAGTACTTC. Amino acid sequence: CASRFRDRGYEQYF.

The chain employs TRBV28 and TRBJ1-3, with 10 bases matching TRBD1. The germline gives CDR1 MDHEN, CDR2 SYDVKM. The V and J ends lost 10 bases and 7 bases, in that order; junction bases with no gene match: 1. CDR3 length: 11 amino acids. The CDR3 DNA reads as TGTGCCACGGGACAGGGGAACACCATATATTTT. It specifies CATGQGNTIYF.

This clone occurred once. The genes are TRBV19 and TRBJ1-1; possibly TRBD1 for D (5 bases). V lost 3 bases and J 9 bases, leaving 11 bases between the germline ends. CDR1 is LNHDA, CDR2 SQIVND, per germline (reference sequence). This CDR3 has 12 amino acids. CDR3 amino acids: CASSIGGVKAFF. The CDR3 DNA reads TGTGCCAGTAGTATCGGGGGAGTTAAAGCTTTCTTT.

The chain is built from TRBV29-1 and TRBJ2-2; 10 bases are a match to TRBD1. Germline V lookup: CDR1 SQVTM, CDR2 ANQGSEA. J lost 5 bases, V lost 6 bases, and 6 bases had no gene match. The CDR3 loop spans 14 amino acids. The CDR3, as DNA: TGCAGCGTACTAAGGACAGGGGGTACCGGGGAGCTGTTTTTT. This gives the protein CSVLRTGGTGELFF.

This rearrangement joins TRBV7-7 to TRBJ2-2; 7 positions match TRBD1. The CDR3 runs to 15 residues. The germline V gene encodes CDR1 SSHAT and CDR2 FNYEAQ (reference sequence). V gave up 5 bases and J gave up 8 bases; unmatched junction bases: 11. The CDR3 DNA reads TGTGCCAGCAGCCAACCGGGACAGAGGGATGGGGAGCTGTTTTTT. This codes for CASSQPGQRDGELFF.

This chain joins TRBV5-1 and TRBJ2-5; 12 bases fit TRBD1. The CDR3 sequence is 15 residues long. Trimming cost V 3 bases and J 5 bases; bases outside gene matches: 5. Germline CDR1 SGHRS, CDR2 YFSETQ. CDR3 in DNA: TGCGCCAGCAGCTGGCGGGACAGGGGGCTTGAGACCCAGTACTTC. The encoded protein is CASSWRDRGLETQYF.

CDR3 sequence (DNA): TGTGCCAGCAGCGTAGCTATGAGACAGGAAGGCGGCTACACCTTC. Its translation: CASSVAMRQEGGYTF. The V and J genes are TRBV9 and TRBJ1-2; D possibly corresponds to TRBD1 (6 bases). The length of the CDR3 is 15 residues. Germline CDR1 SGDLS, CDR2 YYNGEE. The V end lost 0 bases, the J end lost 8 bases, and 17 bases lay between the germline ends.

The chain has TRBV6-6 and TRBJ2-3; no reliable D call. The germline V gene encodes CDR1 MNHNY and CDR2 SVGAGI (reference sequence). The CDR3 is made up of 14 amino acids. V was pared by 6 bases and J by 2 bases, with 12 bases between. CDR3 loop: CASSRTTFTDTQYF. The CDR3 coding sequence is TGTGCCAGCAGCCGAACGACATTCACAGATACGCAGTATTTT.

The chain is built from TRBV6-1 and TRBJ1-1; D might be TRBD1 (5 bases). This CDR3 spans 17 amino acids. Germline CDR1 and CDR2: MNHNS and SASEGT. V lost 2 bases and J 1 base, leaving 17 bases between the germline ends. The CDR3 bases are TGTGCCAGCAGTGAAATAGGGTTTAGACAGACGAACACTGAAGCTTTCTTT. This encodes CASSEIGFRQTNTEAFF.

The chain couples TRBV19 to TRBJ1-2; D might be TRBD1 (5 bases). Between the trimmed V and J ends, which lost 6 bases and 8 bases, there was a span of 16 bases. This CDR3 is built from 13 residues. CDR1 and CDR2 from the germline V gene are LNHDA and SQIVND (reference sequence). The CDR3 DNA is TGTGCCAGTAGCCTAATCAGGGTTTCAGGCTACACCTTC. Translating gives CASSLIRVSGYTF.

A single count supports this clone. The V gene is TRBV5-4, the J gene TRBJ2-7; 7 nucleotides agree with TRBD1. CDR1 and CDR2 from the germline V gene are SGHNT and YYREEE (reference sequence). The CDR3 contains 13 residues. V shed 2 bases and J 5 bases; nucleotides not matched to a gene: 4. CDR3 DNA sequence: TGTGCCAGCAGCTTCGGGACAGTAGACGAGCAGTACTTC. Translated, it gives CASSFGTVDEQYF.

The chain couples TRBV7-2 to TRBJ2-1; possible D gene TRBD1, 6 bases. With 1 base removed from V and 0 bases from J, the gap between germline ends came to 7 bases. CDR1 SGHTA and CDR2 FQGNSA come from the germline V gene. There are 15 residues in the CDR3. The CDR3 region is CASSLGRGSYNEQFF. The CDR3 region has the DNA TGTGCCAGCAGCTTAGGCAGGGGCTCCTACAATGAGCAGTTCTTC.

The J gene is TRBJ2-1, the V gene TRBV2, with D possibly TRBD2 on 5 matching bases. Trimming took 2 bases from V and 5 from J, leaving 13 bases between them. Germline values: CDR1 SNHLY, CDR2 FYNNEI. The length of the CDR3 is 15 residues. The CDR3 coding sequence is TGTGCCAGCAGTGAATGGGCTAGCCAAGACAATGAGCAGTTCTTC. Translating it yields CASSEWASQDNEQFF.

V gene TRBV7-9 combines with J gene TRBJ2-1; the D gene is possibly TRBD1 (6 bases). CDR3 size: 15 residues. CDR1 SEHNR and CDR2 FQNEAQ come from the germline V gene (reference sequence). V dropped 5 bases and J dropped 12 bases, with 23 bases sitting between them. The CDR3 DNA sequence: TGTGCCAGCAGCCCAGGACAGCGGCCCCCCACCGGGCAGTTCTTC. Amino acids: CASSPGQRPPTGQFF. Looking up the rest from reference TRBV7-9 and TRBJ2-1 gives the full variable domain: DTGVSQNPRHKITKRGQNVTFRCDPISEHNRLYWYRQTLGQGPEFLTYFQNEAQLEKSRLLSDRFSAERPKGSFSTLEIQRTEQGDSAMYLCASSPGQRPPTGQFFGPGTRLTVL.

The V gene is TRBV27, the J gene TRBJ1-3; TRBD1 aligns across 9 bases. This CDR3 comprises 15 residues. The germline gives CDR1 MNHEY, CDR2 SMNVEV (reference sequence). After removal of 5 bases from V and 8 bases from J, the junction contained 10 bases not matched to a gene. Here the CDR3 reads CASSLAAGQGHTIYF. CDR3 bases: TGTGCCAGCAGTCTCGCCGCGGGACAGGGTCACACCATATATTTT.

The chain couples TRBV7-9 to TRBJ2-3; D call uncertain. Germline lookup yields CDR1 SEHNR and CDR2 FQNEAQ (reference sequence). The CDR3 has 14 residues. The ends were cut back, 5 bases at V and 2 bases at J, with 11 bases in the middle. CDR3 nucleotides: TGTGCCAGCAGCCCTATTGGGCACACAGATACGCAGTATTTT. Encoded protein: CASSPIGHTDTQYF. The full variable domain, in which reference TRBV7-9 and TRBJ2-3 provide the parts outside the CDR3, is DTGVSQNPRHKITKRGQNVTFRCDPISEHNRLYWYRQTLGQGPEFLTYFQNEAQLEKSRLLSDRFSAERPKGSFSTLEIQRTEQGDSAMYLCASSPIGHTDTQYFGPGTRLTVL.

The chain employs TRBV25-1 and TRBJ1-4; possibly TRBD1 for D (6 bases). This CDR3 region has 16 residues. Between the trimmed V and J ends, which lost 6 bases and 2 bases, there was a span of 16 bases. Per germline, CDR1 MGHDK and CDR2 SYGVNS. CDR3 DNA sequence: TGTGCCAGCAGACCGGGAACAGGGCTCACTAATGAAAAACTGTTTTTT. Residues: CASRPGTGLTNEKLFF.

V and J are TRBV6-5 and TRBJ1-2, with D uncertain. CDR1 is MNHEY and CDR2 is SVGAGI in the germline V gene. This CDR3 comprises 12 residues. Trimming removed 5 bases from V and 5 bases from J, with 9 bases in between. Here the CDR3 reads CASSRYEYGYTF. As DNA, the CDR3 is TGTGCCAGCAGTCGGTACGAGTATGGCTACACCTTC.

This chain uses TRBV21-1 with TRBJ1-4; the D call TRBD1 from the table was never checked on the DNA. TRBV21-1 represents a pseudogene. The CDR3 runs to 17 residues. The CDR3 nucleotides are TGTGCCAGCAGCGACAAGGACAGAAAGAGGAGTGGTGAAAAACTGTTTTTT. This translates into CASSDKDRKRSGEKLFF.

The chain carries TRBV6-1 and TRBJ2-7, with D possibly being TRBD1 (6 bases). Trimming removed 2 bases at V and 1 base at J, with 12 bases between. Germline assignment: CDR1 MNHNS and CDR2 SASEGT. This CDR3 is 15 amino acids long. CDR3 nucleotides: TGTGCCAGCAGTGAATACAGGACAGCTTCCTACGAGCAGTACTTC. Its protein is CASSEYRTASYEQYF.

The chain joins TRBV28 to TRBJ2-3; D not certain. CDR1 and CDR2 (germline): MDHEN, SYDVKM. This CDR3 region has 15 residues. Trimming cost V 7 bases and J 0 bases, with 14 bases left between them. The CDR3, as DNA: TGTGCCAGCACCCCATACGGTTCCAGCACAGATACGCAGTATTTT. This gives the protein CASTPYGSSTDTQYF.

The V and J genes are TRBV14 and TRBJ2-5; weak D call: TRBD2 (6 bases). Trimming stripped 5 bases from V and 5 bases from J, with 15 bases between. The germline V gene encodes CDR1 SGHDN and CDR2 FVKESK. CDR3 length equals 14 residues. The CDR3 is CASSAGGTRETQYF. In DNA form, the CDR3 reads TGTGCCAGCAGCGCCGGAGGGACCAGGGAGACCCAGTACTTC.